These 28 T cell receptor beta chains share one sample of origin, sequenced in a study of CD8+ T cells in alopecia areata. Extraction of RNA preceded its reverse transcription into cDNA, which served as the sequencing template. Assay used: immunoSEQ multiplex PCR; TCRdb lists only in-frame clones, some missing. The sample holds more than 200,000 clones, around two thirds seen once. The source was CD4+ T cells sorted from blood, collected at week 0. The source of these receptors is a human donor with alopecia areata.

This clone was counted a few times. The chain employs TRBV2 and TRBJ2-3; TRBD1 matches at 8 bases. This CDR3 region has 15 residues. With 2 bases clipped from V and 1 base from J, the junction kept 2 bases outside the gene matches. CDR1 is SNHLY, CDR2 FYNNEI, per germline. CDR3 DNA sequence: TGTGCCAGCAGTGAACTGGACAGGGGCACAGATACGCAGTATTTT. Its protein is CASSELDRGTDTQYF.

The V and J genes are TRBV4-3 and TRBJ1-5; D perhaps matches TRBD1 (6 bases). The CDR3 covers 15 residues. Trimming removed 0 bases at V and 5 bases at J, with 11 bases between. Per the germline V gene, CDR1 is LGHNA and CDR2 is YSLEER. The CDR3 DNA follows: TGCGCCAGCAGCCAAGACGGGGGGGGCGATCAGCCCCAGCATTTT. Its protein product is CASSQDGGGDQPQHF.

This rearrangement joins TRBV18 to TRBJ1-6; D perhaps matches TRBD1 (5 bases). V lost 1 base and J lost 15, with 16 bases in between. The CDR3 spans 14 residues. Germline V gives CDR1 KGHSH, CDR2 LQKENI. DNA of the CDR3: TGTGCCAGCTCACCACAACATCTCCAGGGTGTCCTCCACTTT. Protein sequence: CASSPQHLQGVLHF.

This chain uses TRBV9 with TRBJ1-2; D remains unclear. Germline assignment: CDR1 SGDLS and CDR2 YYNGEE. The ends were cut back, 0 bases at V and 0 bases at J, with 9 bases in the middle. The CDR3 extends over 15 amino acids. CDR3 sequence (DNA): TGTGCCAGCAGCGTAGCTACGGCAGCTAACTATGGCTACACCTTC. Protein: CASSVATAANYGYTF.

Worth noting for this clone: Other nucleotide sequences from this sample produce the same CDR3. The chain combines TRBV18 with TRBJ2-7; weak D call: TRBD1 (6 bases). CDR3 length equals 14 residues. Germline values: CDR1 KGHSH, CDR2 LQKENI. Trimming shortened V by 3 bases and J by 2 bases, and 11 bases separated the two germline ends. In nucleotides, the CDR3 is TGTGCCAGCTCACCGACAGGTAGAACCTACGAGCAGTACTTC. Translation gives CASSPTGRTYEQYF.

This clone was detected only once. The chain recombines TRBV29-1 with TRBJ2-7; 8 bases are shared with TRBD2. CDR1 SQVTM and CDR2 ANQGSEA come from the germline V gene. The CDR3 extends over 13 amino acids. J was trimmed by 2 bases and V by 4 bases; bases with no gene match: 4. The CDR3 DNA reads TGCAGCGTTGTTAGCGGGAAACCCTACGAGCAGTACTTC. It translates to CSVVSGKPYEQYF.

The rearrangement joins TRBV30 to TRBJ2-1; D uncertain. Looked up from germline, CDR1 is GTSNPN and CDR2 is SVGIG (reference sequence). CDR3 length: 15 amino acids. V gave up 2 bases and J gave up 8 bases, with 19 bases separating them. This CDR3 reads CAWSLPSSFRDEQFF. The CDR3 DNA is TGTGCCTGGAGTTTACCTTCCTCCTTTAGGGATGAGCAGTTCTTC. The whole variable domain, filled in from reference TRBV30 and TRBJ2-1, reads SQTIHQWPATLVQPVGSPLSLECTVEGTSNPNLYWYRQAAGRGLQLLFYSVGIGQISSEVPQNLSASRPQDRQFILSSKKLLLSDSGFYLCAWSLPSSFRDEQFFGPGTRLTVL.

As to this clone: This sample also contains other DNA sequences that code for the same CDR3. The rearrangement links TRBV29-1 to TRBJ1-1; D remains ambiguous. Germline V lookup: CDR1 SQVTM, CDR2 ANQGSEA. The CDR3 spans 13 residues. Trimming stripped 4 bases from V and 0 bases from J, with 9 bases between. The CDR3 DNA is TGCAGCGTTGTCAGACCCATGAACACTGAAGCTTTCTTT. It codes for CSVVRPMNTEAFF.

The chain has TRBV7-9 and TRBJ1-2; D unresolved. CDR1 is SEHNR and CDR2 is FQNEAQ in the germline V gene (reference sequence). V lost 5 bases and J 7 bases, leaving 17 bases between the germline ends. The length of the CDR3 is 14 residues. CDR3 DNA: TGTGCCAGCAGCCCATCCGGGCCTCTCGGTGGCTACACCTTC. Translating it yields CASSPSGPLGGYTF.

This clone was detected a few times. The chain links TRBV19 to TRBJ2-3; TRBD2 aligns across 10 bases. Germline V gene lookup returns CDR1 LNHDA and CDR2 SQIVND (reference sequence). The CDR3 loop spans 15 amino acids. J lost 1 base, V lost 5 bases, and 3 bases had no gene match. The CDR3 coding sequence is TGTGCCAGTAGTGGACTAGCGGAGGGCACAGATACGCAGTATTTT. Residues: CASSGLAEGTDTQYF.

This clone was counted a few times. The V and J genes are TRBV29-1 and TRBJ2-7; TRBD1 agrees at 8 bases. Germline trimming cut 7 bases from V and 4 bases from J; bases unmatched to any gene: 9. Germline loops: CDR1 SQVTM, CDR2 ANQGSEA. The CDR3 loop spans 13 amino acids. CDR3 loop: CSAGQGIQYEQYF. As DNA, the CDR3 is TGCAGCGCAGGACAGGGAATTCAGTACGAGCAGTACTTC.

This clone was picked up a small number of times. The genes are TRBV5-6 and TRBJ2-1, with a tentative D call TRBD1 (6 bases). CDR1 SGHDT and CDR2 YYEEEE come from the germline V gene. V shed 4 bases and J shed 0 bases, with 11 bases lying between them. The CDR3 is 15 amino acids. Here the CDR3 DNA reads TGTGCCAGCAGCCAGGGGCACAACTCCTACAATGAGCAGTTCTTC. It specifies CASSQGHNSYNEQFF.

The chain has TRBV11-2 and TRBJ2-5; D is ambiguous. The V end lost 1 base, the J end lost 7 bases, and 4 bases lay between the germline ends. The CDR3 is 11 amino acids. Germline CDR1 SGHAT, CDR2 FQNNGV. The CDR3 DNA reads as TGTGCCAGCAGCTTAGGAGGGACCCAGTACTTC. It is translated as CASSLGGTQYF.

This clone occurred a few times. V is TRBV30 and J is TRBJ1-2; a weak D match, TRBD1 (5 bases). V was shortened by 3 bases and J by 1 base, with 12 bases between the two germline ends. The germline gives CDR1 GTSNPN, CDR2 SVGIG (reference sequence). The CDR3 is 14 amino acids. The CDR3: CAWSQQENNYGYTF. The DNA of the CDR3 is TGTGCCTGGAGCCAACAGGAAAATAACTATGGCTACACCTTC. Combining the CDR3 with reference TRBV30 and TRBJ1-2 gives the whole variable domain SQTIHQWPATLVQPVGSPLSLECTVEGTSNPNLYWYRQAAGRGLQLLFYSVGIGQISSEVPQNLSASRPQDRQFILSSKKLLLSDSGFYLCAWSQQENNYGYTFGSGTRLTVV.

This chain links TRBV4-2 with TRBJ2-7; weak D call: TRBD2 (5 bases). The CDR3 is 13 amino acids. Trimming left V 1 base short and J 5 bases short, with 9 bases between. Germline values: CDR1 LGHNA, CDR2 YNFKEQ. Written as DNA, the CDR3 is TGTGCCAGCAGCCAAGTGTCTAGCAACGAGCAGTACTTC. Translated: CASSQVSSNEQYF.

V usage is TRBV29-1 and J usage is TRBJ2-5; D unresolved. V was clipped by 6 bases and J by 5 bases, with 10 bases between them. This CDR3 is 11 amino acids long. The germline V gene encodes CDR1 SQVTM and CDR2 ANQGSEA. This CDR3 reads CSVLSGETQYF. The CDR3 DNA reads TGCAGCGTCCTCAGTGGGGAGACCCAGTACTTC.

This chain links TRBV18 with TRBJ2-7; no clear D. The V end lost 4 bases, the J end lost 4 bases, and 11 bases lay between the germline ends. CDR3 length equals 13 residues. Germline V lookup: CDR1 KGHSH, CDR2 LQKENI. CDR3 bases: TGTGCCAGCTCACGAACAGAAGGATACGAGCAGTACTTC. Protein product: CASSRTEGYEQYF.

The chain couples TRBV29-1 to TRBJ2-3, with no clear D. V was cut by 0 bases and J by 1 base, with 8 bases left in between. Germline CDR1 reads SQVTM; CDR2 reads ANQGSEA. The CDR3 runs 14 residues. This CDR3 reads CSVEDSWGTDTQYF. The CDR3 DNA reads TGCAGCGTTGAAGACTCCTGGGGCACAGATACGCAGTATTTT.

The rearrangement uses TRBV5-1 and TRBJ2-1, with 10 bases that match TRBD2. Germline CDR1 is SGHRS and CDR2 is YFSETQ. With 4 bases clipped from V and 9 bases from J, the junction kept 13 bases outside the gene matches. This CDR3 has 16 residues. In nucleotides, the CDR3 is TGCGCCAGCAGCCCGTCGGGAGCGGGGGGGCCGGGTGAGCAGTTCTTC. It codes for CASSPSGAGGPGEQFF.

This chain connects TRBV7-9 to TRBJ1-6; D is unclear. The CDR3 contains 16 residues. Per germline, CDR1 SEHNR and CDR2 FQNEAQ (reference sequence). The V end lost 0 bases, the J end lost 6 bases, and 12 bases lay between the germline ends. The CDR3 DNA follows: TGTGCCAGCAGCTTAGCGCGGAAGGGCACTAATTCACCCCTCCACTTT. This codes for CASSLARKGTNSPLHF.

The V call is TRBV27, the J call TRBJ2-7; tentatively, D is TRBD2 (5 bases). The CDR3 totals 14 residues. Trimming took 3 bases from V and 3 from J, leaving 12 bases between them. Germline V gives CDR1 MNHEY, CDR2 SMNVEV (reference sequence). CDR3 in amino acids: CASSFNPEGYEQYF. CDR3 DNA sequence: TGTGCCAGCAGTTTTAACCCCGAGGGCTACGAGCAGTACTTC.

CDR3 amino acids: CASSRQETQYF. For the CDR3, the DNA is TGTGCCAGCAGCCGCCAAGAGACCCAGTACTTC. This sequence joins TRBV5-6 and TRBJ2-5; D not resolved. The CDR3 loop spans 11 amino acids. CDR1 SGHDT and CDR2 YYEEEE come from the germline V gene. Trimming left V 4 bases short and J 1 base short, with 2 bases between.

The chain links TRBV4-1 to TRBJ1-2; D is unclear. This CDR3 has 14 residues. The V gene lost 0 bases and the J gene lost 5 bases, with 10 bases spanning the gap. Germline V gene data show CDR1 as MGHRA and CDR2 as YSYEKL. CDR3 in amino acids: CASSQDSREYGYTF. The DNA of the CDR3 is TGCGCCAGCAGCCAAGATTCACGTGAATATGGCTACACCTTC.

This chain uses TRBV6-1 with TRBJ2-2, with D possibly matching TRBD1 (6 bases). This CDR3 region has 16 residues. V was pared by 4 bases and J by 3 bases, with 15 bases between. In germline, CDR1 is MNHNS, CDR2 SASEGT. As DNA, the CDR3 is TGTGCCAGCAGTGGGGCTTACAGGGTGGACACCGGGGAGCTGTTTTTT. It encodes CASSGAYRVDTGELFF.

This rearrangement joins TRBV30 to TRBJ2-7, with TRBD1 identical over 8 bases. The length of the CDR3 is 14 residues. Germline CDR1 and CDR2: GTSNPN and SVGIG (reference sequence). Trimming took 4 bases from V and 0 from J; bases not matched to a gene: 5. The CDR3 loop reads CAWNRGFASYEQYF. The CDR3 region has the DNA TGTGCCTGGAACAGGGGGTTCGCCTCCTACGAGCAGTACTTC.

The chain joins TRBV30 to TRBJ1-5; D gene ambiguous. In germline, CDR1 is GTSNPN, CDR2 SVGIG (reference sequence). V was cut by 1 base and J by 3 bases, with 4 bases left in between. CDR3 length: 12 residues. The CDR3 bases are TGTGCCTGGAGTGGGGTCAATCAGCCCCAGCATTTT. This translates into CAWSGVNQPQHF. Full variable domain (outside the CDR3, taken from reference TRBV30 and TRBJ1-5): SQTIHQWPATLVQPVGSPLSLECTVEGTSNPNLYWYRQAAGRGLQLLFYSVGIGQISSEVPQNLSASRPQDRQFILSSKKLLLSDSGFYLCAWSGVNQPQHFGDGTRLSIL.

The V gene is TRBV5-6, the J gene TRBJ2-4, with no clear D. V was cut by 6 bases and J by 0 bases, with 13 bases left in between. Germline V gene lookup returns CDR1 SGHDT and CDR2 YYEEEE. The CDR3 contains 15 residues. The CDR3 loop is CASTLGPLAKNIQYF. CDR3 coding DNA: TGTGCCAGCACCTTAGGGCCTCTAGCCAAAAACATTCAGTACTTC.

The V gene is TRBV7-3, the J gene TRBJ1-6, with D possibly TRBD1 on 5 matching bases. The CDR3 loop spans 14 amino acids. V lost 5 bases to trimming and J lost 9 bases, with 14 bases between them. The germline V gene encodes CDR1 SGHTA and CDR2 FQGTGA. CDR3 bases: TGTGCCAGCAGCCCCGGACAATCATTTTCACCCCTCCACTTT. It yields the protein CASSPGQSFSPLHF.